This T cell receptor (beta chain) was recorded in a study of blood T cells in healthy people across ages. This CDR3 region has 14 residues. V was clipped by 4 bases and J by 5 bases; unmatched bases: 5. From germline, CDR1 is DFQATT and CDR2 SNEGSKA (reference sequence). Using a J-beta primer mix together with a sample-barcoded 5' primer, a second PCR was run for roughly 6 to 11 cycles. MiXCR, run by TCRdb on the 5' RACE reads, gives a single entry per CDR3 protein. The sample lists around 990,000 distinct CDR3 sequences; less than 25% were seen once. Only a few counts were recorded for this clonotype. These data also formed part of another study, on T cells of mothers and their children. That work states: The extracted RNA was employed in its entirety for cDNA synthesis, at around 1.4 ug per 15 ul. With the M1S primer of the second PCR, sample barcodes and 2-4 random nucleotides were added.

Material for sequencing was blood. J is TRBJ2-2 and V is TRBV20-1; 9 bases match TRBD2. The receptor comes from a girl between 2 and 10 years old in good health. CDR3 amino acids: CSATGTSRTGELFF. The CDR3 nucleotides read TGCAGTGCTACCGGGACTAGCAGAACCGGGGAGCTGTTTTTT.